This is a list of T cell receptor beta chains from one sample in a study of T cells after yellow fever vaccination. In TCRdb, the 5' RACE reads were re-called with MiXCR into one record per CDR3 protein. Of 550,000 or so distinct CDR3 sequences in the sample, roughly 21% are singletons; the top ten hold roughly an eighth. The source material was PBMCs, sampled 15 days after the yellow fever booster vaccination. The origin of the receptors is a man aged 30 to 39 who received the YFV17D yellow fever vaccine. The CDR3 runs from the conserved cysteine through the conserved F or W. A D gene is named only where the DNA matches it firmly. Size is omitted from some rows. Given values are once, few, many or a class for expanded clones.

j_call: TRBJ2-3
d_call: .
v_call: TRBV4-3
clone_size: .
cdr3_aa: CASSSDIRTDTQYF
cdr3_nt: TGCGCCAGCAGTTCCGACATAAGGACAGATACGCAGTATTTT

j_call: TRBJ2-5
d_call: TRBD1
v_call: TRBV29-1
clone_size: .
cdr3_aa: CSVARQGGFETQYF
cdr3_nt: TGCAGCGTTGCGAGACAGGGGGGATTTGAGACCCAGTACTTC

j_call: TRBJ2-1
d_call: TRBD2
v_call: TRBV29-1
clone_size: few
cdr3_aa: CSVFLLGLAGENEQFF
cdr3_nt: TGCAGCGTTTTTCTTCTGGGACTAGCGGGAGAAAATGAGCAGTTCTTC

j_call: TRBJ2-3
d_call: TRBD2
v_call: TRBV29-1
clone_size: once
cdr3_aa: CSVMTSGGITDTQYF
cdr3_nt: TGCAGCGTCATGACTAGCGGGGGAATCACAGATACGCAGTATTTT

j_call: TRBJ1-1
d_call: .
v_call: TRBV9
clone_size: .
cdr3_aa: CASSSGAAEAFF
cdr3_nt: TGTGCCAGCAGTTCAGGGGCGGCTGAAGCTTTCTTT

j_call: TRBJ2-1
d_call: TRBD2
v_call: TRBV24-1
clone_size: .
cdr3_aa: CATSDWAGGNNEQFF
cdr3_nt: TGTGCCACCAGTGATTGGGCGGGAGGTAACAATGAGCAGTTCTTC

j_call: TRBJ2-7
d_call: TRBD2
v_call: TRBV7-9
clone_size: few
cdr3_aa: CASSLWSASGDEQYF
cdr3_nt: TGTGCCAGCAGTTTATGGAGCGCTAGCGGCGACGAGCAGTACTTC

j_call: TRBJ1-5
d_call: TRBD1
v_call: TRBV12-3/TRBV12-4
clone_size: few
cdr3_aa: CASQGAGQPQHF
cdr3_nt: TGTGCCAGTCAGGGGGCAGGTCAGCCCCAGCATTTT

j_call: TRBJ1-6
d_call: .
v_call: TRBV7-2
clone_size: .
cdr3_aa: CASRQQEANSPLHF
cdr3_nt: TGTGCCAGCAGGCAACAGGAGGCTAATTCACCCCTCCACTTT

j_call: TRBJ1-1
d_call: .
v_call: TRBV27
clone_size: .
cdr3_aa: CASSPSVRTEAFF
cdr3_nt: TGTGCCAGCAGTCCCAGCGTTCGCACTGAAGCTTTCTTT

j_call: TRBJ2-2
d_call: TRBD2
v_call: TRBV7-3
clone_size: .
cdr3_aa: CASSLGRDGELFF
cdr3_nt: TGTGCCAGCAGCCTTGGGAGGGACGGGGAGCTGTTTTTT

j_call: TRBJ2-1
d_call: TRBD2
v_call: TRBV24-1
clone_size: few
cdr3_aa: CATQGLAGADEQFF
cdr3_nt: TGTGCCACCCAGGGACTAGCGGGAGCCGATGAGCAGTTCTTC

j_call: TRBJ2-5
d_call: TRBD2
v_call: TRBV5-1
clone_size: .
cdr3_aa: CASSFSSGAQETQYF
cdr3_nt: TGCGCCAGCAGCTTCTCTAGCGGGGCCCAAGAGACCCAGTACTTC

j_call: TRBJ1-1
d_call: TRBD1
v_call: TRBV29-1
clone_size: few
cdr3_aa: CSVLTGRSTEAFF
cdr3_nt: TGCAGCGTCCTGACAGGGAGAAGCACTGAAGCTTTCTTT

j_call: TRBJ2-5
d_call: .
v_call: TRBV12-3/TRBV12-4
clone_size: .
cdr3_aa: CASTPPGGGETQYF
cdr3_nt: TGTGCCAGCACCCCTCCAGGGGGAGGCGAGACCCAGTACTTC

j_call: TRBJ2-3
d_call: TRBD2
v_call: TRBV29-1
clone_size: .
cdr3_aa: CSLKSGRFTDTQYF
cdr3_nt: TGCAGCCTTAAGAGCGGGAGGTTCACAGATACGCAGTATTTT

j_call: TRBJ2-5
d_call: TRBD2
v_call: TRBV20-1
clone_size: few
cdr3_aa: CSARELAGGETQYF
cdr3_nt: TGCAGTGCTAGAGAACTAGCGGGAGGAGAGACCCAGTACTTC

j_call: TRBJ2-1
d_call: .
v_call: TRBV7-9
clone_size: .
cdr3_aa: CASGLNRAFPNEQFF
cdr3_nt: TGTGCCAGCGGACTAAACAGGGCGTTCCCCAATGAGCAGTTCTTC

j_call: TRBJ2-2
d_call: TRBD2
v_call: TRBV24-1
clone_size: few
cdr3_aa: CATSDPGTSGITGELFF
cdr3_nt: TGTGCCACCAGTGATCCTGGGACTAGCGGAATCACCGGGGAGCTGTTTTTT

j_call: TRBJ2-1
d_call: TRBD2
v_call: TRBV30
clone_size: .
cdr3_aa: CAWSVLAGVTEQFF
cdr3_nt: TGTGCCTGGAGTGTGCTAGCGGGAGTTACTGAGCAGTTCTTC

j_call: TRBJ1-5
d_call: .
v_call: TRBV19
clone_size: .
cdr3_aa: CASSSGHNQPQHF
cdr3_nt: TGTGCCAGTAGTTCTGGGCACAATCAGCCCCAGCATTTT

j_call: TRBJ2-5
d_call: .
v_call: TRBV21-1
clone_size: .
cdr3_aa: CASSNEYSRSGQQETQYF
cdr3_nt: TGTGCCAGCAGCAATGAGTACAGTCGTTCGGGACAGCAAGAGACCCAGTACTTC

j_call: TRBJ2-7
d_call: TRBD2
v_call: TRBV28
clone_size: few
cdr3_aa: CASSWGLKSYEQYF
cdr3_nt: TGTGCCAGCAGCTGGGGACTAAAATCCTACGAGCAGTACTTC

j_call: TRBJ1-1
d_call: .
v_call: TRBV20-1
clone_size: .
cdr3_aa: CSALGPMRTEAFF
cdr3_nt: TGCAGTGCCTTGGGGCCAATGAGGACTGAAGCTTTCTTT

j_call: TRBJ2-5
d_call: .
v_call: TRBV6-2/TRBV6-3
clone_size: .
cdr3_aa: CASSHGDQETQYF
cdr3_nt: TGTGCCAGCAGTCACGGGGACCAAGAGACCCAGTACTTC

j_call: TRBJ2-2
d_call: .
v_call: TRBV29-1
clone_size: few
cdr3_aa: CSAGYGELFF
cdr3_nt: TGCAGCGCCGGTTACGGGGAGCTGTTTTTT

j_call: TRBJ2-5
d_call: TRBD2
v_call: TRBV19
clone_size: .
cdr3_aa: CASSRISGRGETQYF
cdr3_nt: TGTGCCAGTAGTCGTATTAGCGGGAGGGGAGAGACCCAGTACTTC

j_call: TRBJ2-3
d_call: .
v_call: TRBV5-1
clone_size: .
cdr3_aa: CASSWGEGAGRTVAGTQYF
cdr3_nt: TGCGCCAGCAGCTGGGGAGAGGGCGCGGGCCGAACAGTCGCCGGTACGCAGTATTTT

j_call: TRBJ1-5
d_call: .
v_call: TRBV5-1
clone_size: .
cdr3_aa: CASSLGGREPQHF
cdr3_nt: TGCGCCAGCAGCTTGGGAGGTCGGGAGCCCCAGCATTTT

j_call: TRBJ1-2
d_call: TRBD1
v_call: TRBV7-9
clone_size: few
cdr3_aa: CASSLTGGTYGYTF
cdr3_nt: TGTGCCAGCAGCTTGACAGGGGGCACCTATGGCTACACCTTC

j_call: TRBJ2-1
d_call: .
v_call: TRBV25-1
clone_size: .
cdr3_aa: CASSSTSAVYNEQFF
cdr3_nt: TGTGCCAGCAGTTCCACCAGCGCAGTATACAATGAGCAGTTCTTC

j_call: TRBJ2-3
d_call: .
v_call: TRBV27
clone_size: .
cdr3_aa: CASSLSTADTQYF
cdr3_nt: TGTGCCAGCAGTTTATCGACCGCAGATACGCAGTATTTT

j_call: TRBJ2-7
d_call: .
v_call: TRBV7-9
clone_size: .
cdr3_aa: CASSPGDRSYEQYF
cdr3_nt: TGTGCCAGCAGCCCAGGGGATCGGTCCTACGAGCAGTACTTC

j_call: TRBJ2-1
d_call: TRBD2
v_call: TRBV20-1
clone_size: .
cdr3_aa: CSARTGTTSMEQFF
cdr3_nt: TGCAGTGCTAGAACCGGGACTACTTCAATGGAGCAGTTCTTC

j_call: TRBJ2-4
d_call: TRBD1
v_call: TRBV19
clone_size: .
cdr3_aa: CASSSDRAASKNIQYF
cdr3_nt: TGTGCCAGTAGTTCGGACAGGGCGGCATCCAAAAACATTCAGTACTTC

j_call: TRBJ2-6
d_call: TRBD1
v_call: TRBV19
clone_size: few
cdr3_aa: CASSRTGGSGANVLTF
cdr3_nt: TGTGCCAGTAGCCGGACAGGGGGCTCTGGGGCCAACGTCCTGACTTTC

j_call: TRBJ1-2
d_call: TRBD1
v_call: TRBV7-9
clone_size: few
cdr3_aa: CASTPDRGAGYTF
cdr3_nt: TGTGCCAGCACCCCCGACAGGGGCGCTGGCTACACCTTC

j_call: TRBJ2-7
d_call: TRBD2
v_call: TRBV7-2
clone_size: .
cdr3_aa: CASSLFLGREAHEQYF
cdr3_nt: TGTGCCAGCAGCTTATTCCTTGGGCGGGAGGCCCACGAGCAGTACTTC

j_call: TRBJ2-5
d_call: TRBD2
v_call: TRBV18
clone_size: .
cdr3_aa: CASSPTSGGAETQYF
cdr3_nt: TGTGCCAGCTCACCAACTAGCGGAGGGGCTGAGACCCAGTACTTC

j_call: TRBJ2-3
d_call: .
v_call: TRBV7-3
clone_size: .
cdr3_aa: CASSPGLITDTQYF
cdr3_nt: TGTGCCAGCAGCCCCGGACTGATCACAGATACGCAGTATTTT

j_call: TRBJ2-7
d_call: .
v_call: TRBV12-3/TRBV12-4
clone_size: few
cdr3_aa: CASSPPVGGGPYEQYF
cdr3_nt: TGTGCCAGCAGTCCCCCGGTAGGGGGGGGTCCCTACGAGCAGTACTTC

j_call: TRBJ2-1
d_call: TRBD2
v_call: TRBV7-8
clone_size: .
cdr3_aa: CASSLAGGPSGDEQFF
cdr3_nt: TGTGCCAGCAGCTTAGCGGGAGGGCCCTCGGGCGATGAGCAGTTCTTC

j_call: TRBJ2-2
d_call: .
v_call: TRBV15
clone_size: few
cdr3_aa: CATSRDGGGGELFF
cdr3_nt: TGTGCCACCAGCAGAGATGGGGGCGGCGGGGAGCTGTTTTTT

j_call: TRBJ2-3
d_call: .
v_call: TRBV14
clone_size: few
cdr3_aa: CASSTMGSSTDTQYF
cdr3_nt: TGTGCCAGCAGTACGATGGGTTCTTCCACAGATACGCAGTATTTT

j_call: TRBJ2-5
d_call: TRBD2
v_call: TRBV13
clone_size: few
cdr3_aa: CASSLVPGGSSETQYF
cdr3_nt: TGTGCCAGCAGCTTAGTTCCCGGCGGGAGCAGTGAGACCCAGTACTTC

j_call: TRBJ2-7
d_call: .
v_call: TRBV7-2
clone_size: few
cdr3_aa: CASSRLGAAVSYEQYF
cdr3_nt: TGTGCCAGCAGCCGACTCGGGGCAGCCGTTTCCTACGAGCAGTACTTC

j_call: TRBJ2-7
d_call: .
v_call: TRBV5-6
clone_size: .
cdr3_aa: CASSLKPGVGEQYF
cdr3_nt: TGTGCCAGCAGCTTGAAGCCGGGAGTGGGTGAGCAGTACTTC

j_call: TRBJ2-7
d_call: TRBD2
v_call: TRBV7-2
clone_size: few
cdr3_aa: CASSSASGGREQYF
cdr3_nt: TGTGCCAGCAGCTCCGCTAGCGGGGGCCGGGAGCAGTACTTC

j_call: TRBJ2-7
d_call: TRBD1
v_call: TRBV5-1
clone_size: few
cdr3_aa: CASSSRDSDLSYEQYF
cdr3_nt: TGCGCCAGCAGCTCCCGGGACAGTGATTTGTCCTACGAGCAGTACTTC

j_call: TRBJ2-3
d_call: TRBD2
v_call: TRBV20-1
clone_size: .
cdr3_aa: CSATPSGRGTDTQYF
cdr3_nt: TGCAGTGCCACCCCCAGCGGGAGGGGCACAGATACGCAGTATTTT

j_call: TRBJ2-1
d_call: TRBD2
v_call: TRBV15
clone_size: .
cdr3_aa: CATSRGVGLDYNEQFF
cdr3_nt: TGTGCCACCAGCAGAGGTGTCGGACTAGACTACAATGAGCAGTTCTTC

j_call: TRBJ2-7
d_call: .
v_call: TRBV20-1
clone_size: few
cdr3_aa: CSAVGLASHEQYF
cdr3_nt: TGCAGTGCTGTGGGCCTAGCGAGCCACGAGCAGTACTTC

j_call: TRBJ1-1
d_call: .
v_call: TRBV5-1
clone_size: few
cdr3_aa: CASKNKDLNTEAFF
cdr3_nt: TGCGCCAGCAAAAACAAAGACCTGAACACTGAAGCTTTCTTT

j_call: TRBJ2-7
d_call: .
v_call: TRBV21-1
clone_size: few
cdr3_aa: CASSPRRGSLGEQYF
cdr3_nt: TGTGCCAGCAGCCCAAGGAGGGGCAGCTTGGGGGAGCAGTACTTC

j_call: TRBJ1-6
d_call: .
v_call: TRBV14
clone_size: few
cdr3_aa: CASSQEIGSALNSPLHF
cdr3_nt: TGTGCCAGCAGCCAAGAGATCGGCTCGGCGCTGAATTCACCCCTCCACTTT

j_call: TRBJ2-6
d_call: .
v_call: TRBV25-1
clone_size: once
cdr3_aa: CASSDSGVAGANVLTF
cdr3_nt: TGTGCCAGCAGTGATTCAGGTGTCGCCGGGGCCAACGTCCTGACTTTC

j_call: TRBJ2-3
d_call: TRBD2
v_call: TRBV5-1
clone_size: few
cdr3_aa: CASSLESRLAGLTDTQYF
cdr3_nt: TGCGCCAGCAGCTTGGAAAGTCGGCTAGCGGGATTAACAGATACGCAGTATTTT

j_call: TRBJ2-1
d_call: TRBD2
v_call: TRBV7-2
clone_size: .
cdr3_aa: CASSYGTSGYNEQFF
cdr3_nt: TGTGCCAGCAGCTACGGGACTAGCGGCTACAATGAGCAGTTCTTC